The T cell receptor beta chain described here comes from a study of OX40 agonist ivuxolimab in advanced cancers. Looking at the study overall: Treatment of patients was with ivuxolimab, an agonistic anti-OX40 (CD134) antibody.

Here immunoSEQ multiplex PCR was the method, and the copy in TCRdb shows in-frame clones only, minus some. This sample carries more than 85,000 clones, around 90% of them seen once, and the ten largest clones take around 1.5%. Comment on this clone: Its target is unknown.

Germline trimming cut 0 bases from V and 3 bases from J; bases unmatched to any gene: 7. The germline CDR1 and CDR2 sequences are SGHDT and YYEEEE. CDR3 length: 16 amino acids. Whole-study findings and limits: There were, on average, more expanded clones in CD8+ T cells than in CD4+.

This TCR was sampled from an adult with an advanced solid tumor such as melanoma, head and neck, liver or kidney cancer. The chain joins TRBV5-6 to TRBJ2-7; the match to TRBD2 covers 9 bases. The specimen was CD4+ or CD8+ T cells sorted from blood, collected in a trial of the OX40 agonist ivuxolimab. The CDR3 DNA follows: TGTGCCAGCAGCTTGGCCGGTAGCGGGAGAGTCTACGAGCAGTACTTC. Its protein product is CASSLAGSGRVYEQYF. The full variable domain, completed using reference TRBV5-6 and TRBJ2-7, is DAGVTQSPTHLIKTRGQQVTLRCSPKSGHDTVSWYQQALGQGPQFIFQYYEEEERQRGNFPDRFSGHQFPNYSSELNVNALLLGDSALYLCASSLAGSGRVYEQYFGPGTRLTVT.